One sample yielded the 6 T cell receptor beta chains listed below, sequenced in a study of T cells after yellow fever vaccination. TCRdb recomputed calls from the 5' RACE reads with MiXCR, one row per CDR3 protein. The data contain hundreds of thousands of distinct CDR3 sequences, approximately 12% of them singletons. Sequenced here: PBMCs, sampled on the day of the yellow fever booster vaccination. The receptors were gathered from a man younger than 45 who received the YFV17D yellow fever vaccine.

The table lists this clonotype with a few counts. This sequence joins TRBV24-1 and TRBJ2-6, with D unclear. Germline lookup yields CDR1 KGHDR and CDR2 SFDVKD. V dropped 11 bases and J dropped 0 bases, with 7 bases sitting between them. This CDR3 is built from 13 residues. This CDR3 is CAISNSGANVLTF. CDR3 DNA: TGTGCCATCTCTAACTCTGGGGCCAACGTCCTGACTTTC.

This rearrangement joins TRBV30 to TRBJ2-7, with 8 bases aligning to TRBD1. V gave up 1 base and J gave up 3 bases; unmatched junction bases: 5. This CDR3 has 14 residues. Germline V gives CDR1 GTSNPN, CDR2 SVGIG (reference sequence). Written as DNA, the CDR3 is TGTGCCTGGAGTGGGACAGGGAGGTTCTACGAGCAGTACTTC. This encodes CAWSGTGRFYEQYF. Based on the CDR3 plus reference TRBV30 and TRBJ2-7, the full variable domain is SQTIHQWPATLVQPVGSPLSLECTVEGTSNPNLYWYRQAAGRGLQLLFYSVGIGQISSEVPQNLSASRPQDRQFILSSKKLLLSDSGFYLCAWSGTGRFYEQYFGPGTRLTVT.

This clonotype was seen a few times. Since the CDR3 does not end with the conserved phenylalanine or tryptophan, this likely comes from a read error. CDR3 DNA sequence: TGTGCCAGCAAAGAGGGTTTCGGCGAGCAGTACTTG. As protein: CASKEGFGEQYL. This rearrangement joins TRBV7-8 to TRBJ2-7, with D maybe TRBD2 (5 bases). CDR1 and CDR2 (germline): SGHVS, FQNEAQ. The CDR3 extends over 12 amino acids. Trimming pared 7 bases from V and 6 bases from J, leaving 13 bases between.

In its sample, this clonotype was seen many times. The gene calls are TRBV7-2 and TRBJ2-3; D unclear. Trimming cost V 3 bases and J 6 bases, with 7 bases left between them. The germline V gene encodes CDR1 SGHTA and CDR2 FQGNSA. CDR3 size: 12 residues. The CDR3 DNA sequence: TGTGCCAGCAGCTTGGTAGTCGATACGCAGTATTTT. This sequence encodes CASSLVVDTQYF.

This clonotype has more than one count but fewer than ten. The chain joins TRBV1 to TRBJ2-7; no DNA check was done on the table's D call, TRBD2. TRBV1 represents a pseudogene. The CDR3 is made up of 13 amino acids. In DNA, the CDR3 is TGCACCAGCAGCTCTGGCCCTGCCTACGAGCAGTACTTC. Translation gives CTSSSGPAYEQYF.

V gene TRBV4-3 combines with J gene TRBJ2-7, with TRBD2 matching 9 bases. Per germline, CDR1 LGHNA and CDR2 YSLEER. Trimming at V came to 2 bases and at J to 1 base, leaving 6 bases not matched to a gene. CDR3 length: 16 amino acids. The CDR3 is CASSQQTSGLSYEQYF. Written as DNA, the CDR3 is TGCGCCAGCAGCCAACAAACTAGCGGGTTATCCTACGAGCAGTACTTC.